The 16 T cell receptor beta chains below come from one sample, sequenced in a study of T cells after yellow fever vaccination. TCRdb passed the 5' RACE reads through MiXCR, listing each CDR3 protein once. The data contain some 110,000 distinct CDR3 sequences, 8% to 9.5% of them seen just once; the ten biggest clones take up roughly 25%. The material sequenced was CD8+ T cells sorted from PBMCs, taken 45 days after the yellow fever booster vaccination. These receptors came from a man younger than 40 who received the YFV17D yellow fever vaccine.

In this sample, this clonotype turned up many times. DNA of the CDR3: TGTGCCAGCAGCTTTACGCTAGCGGATTACAATGAGCAGTTCTTC. Encoded protein: CASSFTLADYNEQFF. The rearrangement links TRBV7-9 to TRBJ2-1; 7 bases match TRBD2. V lost 3 bases and J lost 4; bases outside the gene matches: 6. Per the germline V gene, CDR1 is SEHNR and CDR2 is FQNEAQ (reference sequence). The length of the CDR3 is 15 residues.

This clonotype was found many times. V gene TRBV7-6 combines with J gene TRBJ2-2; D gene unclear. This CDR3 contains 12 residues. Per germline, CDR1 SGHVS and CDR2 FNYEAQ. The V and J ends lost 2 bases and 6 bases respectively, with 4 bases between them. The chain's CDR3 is CASSLYAGELFF. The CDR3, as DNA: TGTGCCAGCAGCTTATACGCCGGGGAGCTGTTTTTT.

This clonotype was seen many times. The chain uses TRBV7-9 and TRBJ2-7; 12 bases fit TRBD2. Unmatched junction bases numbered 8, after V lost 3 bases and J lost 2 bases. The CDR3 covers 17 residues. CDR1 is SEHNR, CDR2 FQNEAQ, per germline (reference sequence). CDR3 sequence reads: CASSFALTSGSAYEQYF. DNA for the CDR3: TGTGCCAGCAGCTTCGCCCTGACTAGCGGGAGTGCCTACGAGCAGTACTTC.

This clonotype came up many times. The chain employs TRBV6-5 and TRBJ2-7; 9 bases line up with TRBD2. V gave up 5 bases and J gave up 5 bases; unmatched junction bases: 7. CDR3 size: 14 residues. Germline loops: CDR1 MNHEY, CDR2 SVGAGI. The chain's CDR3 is CASSPLAGVNEQYF. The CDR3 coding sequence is TGTGCCAGCAGTCCCTTAGCGGGAGTTAACGAGCAGTACTTC.

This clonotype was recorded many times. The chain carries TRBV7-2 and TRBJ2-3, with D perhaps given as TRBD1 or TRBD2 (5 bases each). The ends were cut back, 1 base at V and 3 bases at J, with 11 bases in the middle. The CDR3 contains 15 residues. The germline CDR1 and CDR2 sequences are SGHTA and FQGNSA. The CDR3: CASSLGGGWTDTQYF. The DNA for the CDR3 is TGTGCCAGCAGCTTAGGTGGGGGTTGGACAGATACGCAGTATTTT.

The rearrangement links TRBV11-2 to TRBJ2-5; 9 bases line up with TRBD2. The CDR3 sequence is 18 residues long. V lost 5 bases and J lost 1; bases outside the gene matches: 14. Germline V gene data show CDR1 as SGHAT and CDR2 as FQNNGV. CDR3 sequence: CASSPPSLSGSGQETQYF. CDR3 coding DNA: TGTGCCAGCAGCCCACCCTCCCTTAGCGGGAGTGGCCAAGAGACCCAGTACTTC.

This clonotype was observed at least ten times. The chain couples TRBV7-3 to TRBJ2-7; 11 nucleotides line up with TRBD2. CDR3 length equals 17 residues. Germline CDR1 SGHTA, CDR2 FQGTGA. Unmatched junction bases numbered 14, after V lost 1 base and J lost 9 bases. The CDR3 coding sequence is TGTGCCAGCAGCTTAAGGGGGCCTAGCGGGAGGTCTCAGGGGCAGTACTTC. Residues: CASSLRGPSGRSQGQYF.

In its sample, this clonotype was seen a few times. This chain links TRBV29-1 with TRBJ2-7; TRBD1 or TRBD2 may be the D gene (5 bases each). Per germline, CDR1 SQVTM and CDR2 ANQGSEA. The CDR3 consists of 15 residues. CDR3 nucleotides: TGCAGTTCCCTCGGTCGGGACCCAAGCTCCTACGAGCAGTACTTC. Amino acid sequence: CSSLGRDPSSYEQYF.

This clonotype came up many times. The CDR3 reads CASGSEHPTQYF. The DNA of the CDR3 is TGTGCTAGTGGTTCCGAACATCCTACGCAGTATTTT. The chain recombines TRBV12-5 with TRBJ2-3; no clear D. V lost 4 bases and J 8 bases, leaving 10 bases between the germline ends. The CDR3 consists of 12 residues. Germline assignment: CDR1 LGHNT and CDR2 FRNRAP. The full variable domain, rest sourced from reference TRBV12-5 and TRBJ2-3, is DARVTQTPRHKVTEMGQEVTMRCQPILGHNTVFWYRQTMMQGLELLAYFRNRAPLDDSGMPKDRFSAEMPDATLATLKIQPSEPRDSAVYFCASGSEHPTQYFGPGTRLTVL.

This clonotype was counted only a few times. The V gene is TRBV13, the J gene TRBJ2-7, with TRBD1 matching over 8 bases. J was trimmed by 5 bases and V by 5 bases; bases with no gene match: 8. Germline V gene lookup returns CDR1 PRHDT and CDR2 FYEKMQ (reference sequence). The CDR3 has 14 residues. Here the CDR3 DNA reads TGTGCCAGCAGCCCTGACAGGGGCATGAACGAGCAGTACTTC. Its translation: CASSPDRGMNEQYF.

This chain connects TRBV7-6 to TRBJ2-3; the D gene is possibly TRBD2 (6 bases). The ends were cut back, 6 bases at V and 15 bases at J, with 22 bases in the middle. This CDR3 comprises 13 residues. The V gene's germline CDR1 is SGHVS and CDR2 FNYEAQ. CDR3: CASRPSGDGSSYF. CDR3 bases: TGTGCCAGCAGACCATCGGGGGACGGGAGTAGTTATTTT.

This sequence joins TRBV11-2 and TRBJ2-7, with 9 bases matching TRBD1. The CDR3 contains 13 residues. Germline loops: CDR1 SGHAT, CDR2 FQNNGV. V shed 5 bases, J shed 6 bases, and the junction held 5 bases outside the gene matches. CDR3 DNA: TGTGCCAGCAGCCCCGGGACAGGGCCCGAGCAGTACTTC. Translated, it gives CASSPGTGPEQYF.

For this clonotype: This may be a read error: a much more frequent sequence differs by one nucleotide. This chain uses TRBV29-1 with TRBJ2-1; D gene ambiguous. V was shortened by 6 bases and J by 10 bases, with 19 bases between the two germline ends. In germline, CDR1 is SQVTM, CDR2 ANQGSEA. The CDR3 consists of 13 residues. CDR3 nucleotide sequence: TGCAGCGTAAACACCCCTGGGTCGAGGGAGCAGTTCTTC. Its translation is CSVNTPGSREQFF.

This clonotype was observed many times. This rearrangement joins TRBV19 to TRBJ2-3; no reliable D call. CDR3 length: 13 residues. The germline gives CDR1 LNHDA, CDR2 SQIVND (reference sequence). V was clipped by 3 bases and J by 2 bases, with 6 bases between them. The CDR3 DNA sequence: TGTGCCAGTAGTATTGACAACACAGATACGCAGTATTTT. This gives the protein CASSIDNTDTQYF.

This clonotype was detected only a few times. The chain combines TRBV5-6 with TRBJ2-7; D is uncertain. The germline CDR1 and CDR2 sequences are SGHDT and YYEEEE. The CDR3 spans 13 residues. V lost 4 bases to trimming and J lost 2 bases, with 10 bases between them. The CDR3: CASSGEMTYEQYF. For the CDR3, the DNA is TGTGCCAGCAGCGGGGAAATGACCTACGAGCAGTACTTC.

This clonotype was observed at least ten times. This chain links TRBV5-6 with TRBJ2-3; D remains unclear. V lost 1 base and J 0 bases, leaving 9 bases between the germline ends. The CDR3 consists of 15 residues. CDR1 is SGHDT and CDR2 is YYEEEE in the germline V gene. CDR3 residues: CASSLTVTSTDTQYF. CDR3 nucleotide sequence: TGTGCCAGCAGCTTGACCGTAACTAGCACAGATACGCAGTATTTT.